This record looks at one TCR beta chain sequence and its context. With 1 base removed from V and 0 bases from J, the gap between germline ends came to 7 bases. The CDR3 is 14 amino acids. The V gene's germline CDR1 is SGHDT and CDR2 YYEEEE. This sample is drawn from a study of T cell responses to AZD1222 COVID-19 vaccine. Produced via immunoSEQ multiplex PCR; TCRdb's table is partial and in-frame only. The profile shows 80,000 or so clones, about 85% of them singletons. This receptor was obtained from an adult in good health. Here the sequenced sample was peripheral blood, taken on day 0 of AZD1222 vaccination. The chain is built from TRBV5-6 and TRBJ1-2; D gene ambiguous. The CDR3 bases are TGTGCCAGCAGCTTGACAGCAGCTAACTATGGCTACACCTTC. It is translated as CASSLTAANYGYTF.